This passage covers 30 T cell receptor beta chains from one sample sequenced in a study of blood T cell repertoires in COVID-19. This table comes from immunoSEQ multiplex PCR, and its TCRdb copy is limited to in-frame clones, with some not included. The sample comprises 81,000 or so clones, 85% of which are singletons, and more than 9.5% rests with the top ten. The sample was peripheral blood. The receptors here all came from a man aged 45-65 years with COVID-19, enrolled during active disease.

The chain recombines TRBV5-4 with TRBJ2-7; 7 nucleotides align to TRBD1. There are 14 residues in the CDR3. CDR1 is SGHNT, CDR2 YYREEE, per germline (reference sequence). After removal of 5 bases from V and 6 bases from J, the junction contained 11 bases not matched to a gene. The CDR3 bases are TGTGCCAGCAGACAAGACCTAGACAGGGTCGAGCAGTACTTC. Translated: CASRQDLDRVEQYF. Drawing the rest from reference TRBV5-4 and TRBJ2-7, the complete variable domain is ETGVTQSPTHLIKTRGQQVTLRCSSQSGHNTVSWYQQALGQGPQFIFQYYREEENGRGNFPPRFSGLQFPNYSSELNVNALELDDSALYLCASRQDLDRVEQYFGPGTRLTVT.

The gene calls are TRBV19 and TRBJ2-1; a possible D gene is TRBD2 (5 bases). The CDR3 spans 13 residues. V gave up 6 bases and J gave up 5 bases, with 11 bases separating them. Germline CDR1 reads LNHDA; CDR2 reads SQIVND (reference sequence). This chain's CDR3 is CASRADGDNEQFF. CDR3 nucleotide sequence: TGTGCCAGTAGAGCGGACGGCGACAATGAGCAGTTCTTC.

The gene calls are TRBV6-2 or TRBV6-3 and TRBJ1-1; possibly TRBD1 for D (5 bases). CDR1 and CDR2 from the germline V gene are MNHEY and SVGEGT. The CDR3 consists of 15 residues. Trimming shortened V by 2 bases and J by 4 bases, and 14 bases separated the two germline ends. The CDR3 nucleotides read TGTGCCAGCAGTTACGGGGCAGGCCATGGCACTGAAGCTTTCTTT. Translated, it gives CASSYGAGHGTEAFF.

CDR3 bases: TGTGCCAGCAGCCTTAGGGGACAGGGGGCAGGGAACACTGAAGCTTTCTTT. This codes for CASSLRGQGAGNTEAFF. This sequence joins TRBV11-2 and TRBJ1-1; TRBD1 matches 12 bases. CDR1 and CDR2 from the germline V gene are SGHAT and FQNNGV. V shed 5 bases, J shed 1 base, and the junction held 8 bases outside the gene matches. This CDR3 has 17 amino acids.

The J gene is TRBJ1-1, the V gene TRBV28; 12 bases fit TRBD1. V was clipped by 6 bases and J by 4 bases; unmatched bases: 12. The CDR3 runs 17 residues. Looked up from germline, CDR1 is MDHEN and CDR2 is SYDVKM. Here the CDR3 DNA reads TGTGCCAGCAGACTTTACGGGGACAGGGGGCTCGTCACTGAAGCTTTCTTT. Translating gives CASRLYGDRGLVTEAFF.

CDR3 sequence reads: CASIPGQGAHEQYF. In DNA, the CDR3 is TGCGCCAGCATACCGGGACAGGGGGCGCATGAGCAGTACTTC. The V gene is TRBV5-1, the J gene TRBJ2-7; 12 bases match TRBD1. Per the germline V gene, CDR1 is SGHRS and CDR2 is YFSETQ. The CDR3 runs to 14 residues. The V gene end was trimmed by 6 bases and the J gene end by 7 bases; junction bases not matched to a gene: 8.

The chain recombines TRBV29-1 with TRBJ1-1, with TRBD1 matching over 7 bases. V trimming: 7 bases; J trimming: 1 base; junction bases outside the gene matches: 12. The CDR3 is 15 residues long. The germline gives CDR1 SQVTM, CDR2 ANQGSEA. The CDR3 nucleotides are TGCAGCGCCACTGAACAGGGGCGGGCGAACACTGAAGCTTTCTTT. Translated: CSATEQGRANTEAFF.

The V and J genes are TRBV2 and TRBJ2-3, with D maybe TRBD2 (6 bases). In germline, CDR1 is SNHLY, CDR2 FYNNEI. This CDR3 is 17 amino acids long. The V gene lost 2 bases and the J gene lost 3 bases, with 18 bases spanning the gap. DNA for the CDR3: TGTGCCAGCAGTGAATTGCCGGGACTGGGGATTACAGATACGCAGTATTTT. Translated: CASSELPGLGITDTQYF.

V gene TRBV11-2 combines with J gene TRBJ2-1; tentative D call: TRBD1 (5 bases). Germline V gene data show CDR1 as SGHAT and CDR2 as FQNNGV. This CDR3 contains 19 residues. Trimming took off 5 bases at V and 3 bases at J, with 26 bases between the two ends. CDR3 nucleotide sequence: TGTGCCAGCAGCCCTTATTTTCAAGGGGTTGGTGGTTTCTACAATGAGCAGTTCTTC. Translating gives CASSPYFQGVGGFYNEQFF.

The chain is built from TRBV7-6 and TRBJ2-2, with no clear D. Germline CDR1 is SGHVS and CDR2 is FNYEAQ. There are 13 residues in the CDR3. Trimming removed 5 bases at V and 6 bases at J, with 10 bases between. The CDR3 DNA reads TGTGCCAGCAGCATCGCCGCGGCCGGGGAGCTGTTTTTT. This sequence encodes CASSIAAAGELFF.

The count of this clone is one. The rearrangement uses TRBV4-1 and TRBJ1-5; unclear D gene. The germline V gene encodes CDR1 MGHRA and CDR2 YSYEKL. The CDR3 covers 15 residues. Trimming removed 4 bases from V and 0 bases from J, with 10 bases in between. The CDR3 DNA reads as TGCGCCAGCAGCCCCCTACCTGGTAGCAATCAGCCCCAGCATTTT. It specifies CASSPLPGSNQPQHF.

The CDR3 DNA sequence: TGTGCCAGCAGCCCCCCCGGGACACTTAACACTGAAGCTTTCTTT. It specifies CASSPPGTLNTEAFF. V and J are TRBV7-6 and TRBJ1-1; the D gene is possibly TRBD1 (6 bases). Germline V gene lookup returns CDR1 SGHVS and CDR2 FNYEAQ. This CDR3 comprises 15 residues. V lost 5 bases, J lost 2 bases, and 15 bases lay in between.

V is TRBV19 and J is TRBJ1-6, with 8 bases lining up with TRBD1. The CDR3 consists of 16 residues. With V trimmed by 7 bases and J by 5 bases, 10 bases remained unmatched. Germline-derived CDR1 and CDR2 are LNHDA and SQIVND (reference sequence). The CDR3: CASTQGTGRNNSPLHF. DNA of the CDR3: TGTGCCAGTACCCAGGGGACAGGAAGAAATAATTCACCCCTCCACTTT.

This clone was recorded a few times. The chain recombines TRBV24-1 with TRBJ2-2, with 10 bases fitting TRBD2. This CDR3 has 14 amino acids. Unmatched junction bases numbered 1, after V lost 8 bases and J lost 2 bases. Germline assignment: CDR1 KGHDR and CDR2 SFDVKD. CDR3 loop: CATTSGSNTGELFF. DNA of the CDR3: TGTGCCACCACTAGCGGGAGTAACACCGGGGAGCTGTTTTTT.

The CDR3 DNA sequence: TGTGCCAGCTCACCACGGAGGGGCGAAGCGAACACTGAAGCTTTCTTT. This translates into CASSPRRGEANTEAFF. The genes are TRBV18 and TRBJ1-1; the D gene is possibly TRBD1 (5 bases). This CDR3 has 16 residues. The V end lost 1 base, the J end lost 1 base, and 13 bases lay between the germline ends. CDR1 is KGHSH, CDR2 LQKENI, per germline.

This chain joins TRBV9 and TRBJ2-5; weak D call: TRBD1 (6 bases). Germline V gives CDR1 SGDLS, CDR2 YYNGEE. This CDR3 has 15 amino acids. V shed 0 bases and J shed 6 bases, with 15 bases lying between them. The CDR3 loop reads CASSVDGGLGKTQYF. The DNA for the CDR3 is TGTGCCAGCAGCGTAGATGGGGGCCTAGGGAAGACCCAGTACTTC.

The genes are TRBV5-4 and TRBJ2-1; 8 nucleotides line up with TRBD2. The CDR3 has 16 amino acids. V shed 0 bases and J 3 bases; nucleotides not matched to a gene: 5. Germline loops: CDR1 SGHNT, CDR2 YYREEE (reference sequence). CDR3 coding DNA: TGTGCCAGCAGCTTGGTAAGCGGGAGAATCTACAATGAGCAGTTCTTC. Residues: CASSLVSGRIYNEQFF. Together with reference TRBV5-4 and TRBJ2-1, the CDR3 gives the full variable domain: ETGVTQSPTHLIKTRGQQVTLRCSSQSGHNTVSWYQQALGQGPQFIFQYYREEENGRGNFPPRFSGLQFPNYSSELNVNALELDDSALYLCASSLVSGRIYNEQFFGPGTRLTVL.

The genes are TRBV7-2 and TRBJ2-1; tentative D call: TRBD2 (5 bases). Trimming took off 2 bases at V and 2 bases at J, with 13 bases between the two ends. Germline-derived CDR1 and CDR2 are SGHTA and FQGNSA. This CDR3 is built from 16 residues. The CDR3 bases are TGTGCCAGCAGCTTATTTGGGAGTAACACCTACAATGAGCAGTTCTTC. Encoded protein: CASSLFGSNTYNEQFF. The whole variable domain, remainder taken from reference TRBV7-2 and TRBJ2-1, is GAGVSQSPSNKVTEKGKDVELRCDPISGHTALYWYRQSLGQGLEFLIYFQGNSAPDKSGLPSDRFSAERTGGSVSTLTIQRTQQEDSAVYLCASSLFGSNTYNEQFFGPGTRLTVL.

This rearrangement joins TRBV18 to TRBJ1-1; D unclear. Germline-derived CDR1 and CDR2 are KGHSH and LQKENI. CDR3 length: 12 residues. V was shortened by 4 bases and J by 7 bases, with 10 bases between the two germline ends. As DNA, the CDR3 is TGTGCCAGCTCACTCATGGCCGTTGAAGCTTTCTTT. It translates to CASSLMAVEAFF.

The chain carries TRBV30 and TRBJ2-7; TRBD2 is a possible D gene (6 bases). The germline V gene encodes CDR1 GTSNPN and CDR2 SVGIG (reference sequence). The CDR3 spans 13 residues. Trimming removed 4 bases from V and 3 bases from J, with 13 bases in between. The CDR3: CAWKRDWNYEQYF. The CDR3 DNA reads TGTGCCTGGAAAAGGGACTGGAACTACGAGCAGTACTTC.

CDR3: CASSPLRTVDAYEQYF. The CDR3 DNA is TGTGCCAGCTCACCACTCCGGACTGTAGACGCCTACGAGCAGTACTTC. This chain connects TRBV18 to TRBJ2-7; possible D gene TRBD2, 5 bases. Trimming removed 1 base from V and 2 bases from J, with 15 bases in between. Germline V gene lookup returns CDR1 KGHSH and CDR2 LQKENI. The CDR3 has 16 amino acids.

The chain uses TRBV6-5 and TRBJ2-2; 7 positions agree with TRBD1. V lost 4 bases and J lost 6; bases outside the gene matches: 8. Germline V gene data show CDR1 as MNHEY and CDR2 as SVGAGI. The CDR3 length is 15 residues. The CDR3 sequence: CASSSRGQRAGELFF. CDR3 sequence (DNA): TGTGCCAGCAGTTCTAGGGGGCAACGGGCCGGGGAGCTGTTTTTT.

V and J are TRBV25-1 and TRBJ2-5; D is possibly TRBD2 (7 bases). The V gene lost 3 bases and the J gene lost 2 bases, with 13 bases spanning the gap. The CDR3 spans 15 residues. Germline V gene lookup returns CDR1 MGHDK and CDR2 SYGVNS. The CDR3 sequence is CASSESGGLQETQYF. The CDR3, as DNA: TGTGCCAGCAGTGAGTCGGGGGGCCTTCAAGAGACCCAGTACTTC. The variable domain in full, with the rest retrieved from reference TRBV25-1 and TRBJ2-5, is EADIYQTPRYLVIGTGKKITLECSQTMGHDKMYWYQQDPGMELHLIHYSYGVNSTEKGDLSSESTVSRIRTEHFPLTLESARPSHTSQYLCASSESGGLQETQYFGPGTRLLVL.

The genes are TRBV30 and TRBJ1-2; TRBD1 might be the D (5 bases). The CDR3 has 15 amino acids. Germline V gene lookup returns CDR1 GTSNPN and CDR2 SVGIG (reference sequence). V lost 5 bases to trimming and J lost 2 bases, with 18 bases between them. The CDR3 nucleotides read TGTGCCTGGGCGACCGGGAGGGGAGCCAACTATGGCTACACCTTC. It translates to CAWATGRGANYGYTF. The whole variable domain, filled in from reference TRBV30 and TRBJ1-2, reads SQTIHQWPATLVQPVGSPLSLECTVEGTSNPNLYWYRQAAGRGLQLLFYSVGIGQISSEVPQNLSASRPQDRQFILSSKKLLLSDSGFYLCAWATGRGANYGYTFGSGTRLTVV.

The chain combines TRBV29-1 with TRBJ2-3, with D perhaps TRBD2 (7 bases). Trimming removed 6 bases at V and 0 bases at J, with 16 bases between. The CDR3 runs 15 residues. CDR1 is SQVTM and CDR2 is ANQGSEA in the germline V gene. The CDR3 sequence: CSVRGGQPSTDTQYF. The CDR3 region has the DNA TGCAGCGTAAGGGGGGGACAACCCAGCACAGATACGCAGTATTTT.

The table lists this clone with a count of one. The rearrangement uses TRBV19 and TRBJ2-3, with 8 nucleotides matching TRBD2. The CDR3 is made up of 14 amino acids. CDR1 LNHDA and CDR2 SQIVND come from the germline V gene (reference sequence). Trimming removed 7 bases from V and 4 bases from J; junction bases left unmatched: 7. CDR3 in DNA: TGTGCCAGTACCGGGAGGGCCGCGGCAGATACGCAGTATTTT. Protein: CASTGRAAADTQYF.

A few counts support this clone. The chain has TRBV7-8 and TRBJ2-7; no reliable D call. Trimming cost V 5 bases and J 5 bases, with 10 bases left between them. From germline, CDR1 is SGHVS and CDR2 FQNEAQ. This CDR3 comprises 12 residues. The CDR3 bases are TGTGCCAGCAGCGCGCACCAGGACGAGCAGTACTTC. Amino acids: CASSAHQDEQYF.

The rearrangement links TRBV19 to TRBJ2-1; 9 bases fit TRBD2. CDR1 and CDR2 (germline): LNHDA, SQIVND (reference sequence). The CDR3 consists of 18 residues. With V trimmed by 3 bases and J by 7 bases, 16 bases remained unmatched. CDR3 nucleotides: TGTGCCAGTAGTATGGGACCGGGCGCGGGAGGGTTTGTAAATGAGCAGTTCTTC. It translates to CASSMGPGAGGFVNEQFF.

The chain is built from TRBV2 and TRBJ2-1; TRBD2 matches at 10 bases. Germline V CDR1 and CDR2: SNHLY, FYNNEI. Trimming at V came to 6 bases and at J to 8 bases, leaving 22 bases not matched to a gene. This CDR3 comprises 19 residues. The CDR3 DNA reads as TGTGCCAGCAGGTCACCCCCAGGGCACAGCGGGAGGGCCCTCTATGAGCAGTTCTTC. It yields the protein CASRSPPGHSGRALYEQFF.

In DNA form, the CDR3 reads TGTGCCAGCAGGCTCACCGGGACAGGGGGGGTTTCTGGGGCCAACGTCCTGACTTTC. It codes for CASRLTGTGGVSGANVLTF. The chain uses TRBV28 and TRBJ2-6; 11 nucleotides match TRBD1. Germline values: CDR1 MDHEN, CDR2 SYDVKM. V shed 6 bases and J 1 base; nucleotides not matched to a gene: 11. This CDR3 has 19 amino acids.